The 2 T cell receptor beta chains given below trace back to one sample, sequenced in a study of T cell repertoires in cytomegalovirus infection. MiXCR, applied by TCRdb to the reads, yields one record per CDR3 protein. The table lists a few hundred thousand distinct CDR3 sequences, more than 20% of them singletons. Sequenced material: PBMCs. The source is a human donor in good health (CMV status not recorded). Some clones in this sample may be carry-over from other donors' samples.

CDR3 DNA sequence: TGTGCCTGGAGTCTCCCACAGTCTAACTATGGCTACACCTTC. This gives the protein CAWSLPQSNYGYTF. This chain joins TRBV30 and TRBJ1-2, with D unclear. This CDR3 has 14 amino acids. Germline loops: CDR1 GTSNPN, CDR2 SVGIG (reference sequence). The V end lost 2 bases, the J end lost 0 bases, and 10 bases lay between the germline ends.

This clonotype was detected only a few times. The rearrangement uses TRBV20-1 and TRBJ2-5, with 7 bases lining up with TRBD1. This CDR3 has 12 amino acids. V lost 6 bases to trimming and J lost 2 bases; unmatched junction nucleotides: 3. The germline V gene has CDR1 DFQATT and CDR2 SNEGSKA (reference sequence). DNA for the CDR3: TGCAGTGCCGAACAGGGGCAAGAGACCCAGTACTTC. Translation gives CSAEQGQETQYF.